What follows describes a single TCR beta chain. Terminally differentiated effector memory CD45RA+ cells were left out of the naive CD8 fraction, which was CD45RO-negative and positively selected for CCR7. Trimming took off 0 bases at V and 6 bases at J, with 6 bases between the two ends. This CDR3 is 12 amino acids long. CDR1 and CDR2 from the germline V gene are MNHEY and SVGAGI. This sample was taken from a study of shared clonotypes between healthy human individuals. Assay: immunoSEQ multiplex PCR; the TCRdb copy retains only in-frame clones and omits some. The data contain 550,000 to 750,000 clones, 92% of them seen just once; the ten biggest clones take up 24%.

Source material: naive CD8+ T cells sorted from blood. This clonotype was sampled from a man aged 30 to 39 in good health. This chain links TRBV6-5 with TRBJ2-7; possible D gene TRBD1, 5 bases. CDR3 region: CASSYSRGEQYF. The DNA for the CDR3 is TGTGCCAGCAGTTACTCTAGGGGCGAGCAGTACTTC.